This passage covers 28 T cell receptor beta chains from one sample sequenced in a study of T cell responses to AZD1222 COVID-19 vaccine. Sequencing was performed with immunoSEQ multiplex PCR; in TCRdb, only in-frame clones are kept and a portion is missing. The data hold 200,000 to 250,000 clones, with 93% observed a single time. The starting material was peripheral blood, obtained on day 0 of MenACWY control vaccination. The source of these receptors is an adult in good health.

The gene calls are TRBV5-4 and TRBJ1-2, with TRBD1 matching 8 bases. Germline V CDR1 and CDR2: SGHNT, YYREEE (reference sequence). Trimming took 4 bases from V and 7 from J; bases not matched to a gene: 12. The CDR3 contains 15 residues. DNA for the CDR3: TGTGCCAGCAGCGGGGGGTTGACAGGGGTTGGTGGCTACACCTTC. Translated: CASSGGLTGVGGYTF.

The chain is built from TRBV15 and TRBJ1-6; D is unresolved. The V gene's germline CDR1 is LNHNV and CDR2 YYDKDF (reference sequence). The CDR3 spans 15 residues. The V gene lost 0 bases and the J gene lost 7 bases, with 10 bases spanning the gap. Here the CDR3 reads CATSRDRVGNSPLHF. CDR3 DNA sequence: TGTGCCACCAGCAGAGATAGGGTTGGGAATTCACCCCTCCACTTT. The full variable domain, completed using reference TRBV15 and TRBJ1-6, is DAMVIQNPRYQVTQFGKPVTLSCSQTLNHNVMYWYQQKSSQAPKLLFHYYDKDFNNEADTPDNFQSRRPNTSFCFLDIRSPGLGDTAMYLCATSRDRVGNSPLHFGNGTRLTVT.

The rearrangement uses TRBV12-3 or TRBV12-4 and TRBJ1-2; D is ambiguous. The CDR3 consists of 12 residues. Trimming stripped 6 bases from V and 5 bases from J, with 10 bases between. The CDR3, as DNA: TGTGCCAGCAGCTCAAGCGGGTATGGCTACACCTTC. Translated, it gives CASSSSGYGYTF.

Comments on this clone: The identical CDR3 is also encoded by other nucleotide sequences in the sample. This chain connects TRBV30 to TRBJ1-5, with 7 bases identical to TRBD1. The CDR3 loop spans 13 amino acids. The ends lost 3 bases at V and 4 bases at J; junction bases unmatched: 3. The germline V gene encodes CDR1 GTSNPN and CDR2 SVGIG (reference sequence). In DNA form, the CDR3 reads TGTGCCTGGAGCGTACAGGGGAATCAGCCCCAGCATTTT. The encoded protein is CAWSVQGNQPQHF.

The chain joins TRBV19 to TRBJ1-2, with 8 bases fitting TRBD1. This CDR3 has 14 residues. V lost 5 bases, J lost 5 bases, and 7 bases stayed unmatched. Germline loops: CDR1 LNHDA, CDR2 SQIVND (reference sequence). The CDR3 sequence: CASSPQTGVYGYTF. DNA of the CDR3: TGTGCCAGTAGTCCTCAGACAGGGGTATATGGCTACACCTTC. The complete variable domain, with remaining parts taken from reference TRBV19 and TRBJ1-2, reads DGGITQSPKYLFRKEGQNVTLSCEQNLNHDAMYWYRQDPGQGLRLIYYSQIVNDFQKGDIAEGYSVSREKKESFPLTVTSAQKNPTAFYLCASSPQTGVYGYTFGSGTRLTVV.

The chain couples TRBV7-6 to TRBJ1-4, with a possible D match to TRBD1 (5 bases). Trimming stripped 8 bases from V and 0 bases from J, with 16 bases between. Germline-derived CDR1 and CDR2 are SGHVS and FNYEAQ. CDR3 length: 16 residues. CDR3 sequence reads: CASSGAPRTTNEKLFF. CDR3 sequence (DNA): TGTGCCAGCTCTGGGGCCCCGAGGACAACTAATGAAAAACTGTTTTTT.

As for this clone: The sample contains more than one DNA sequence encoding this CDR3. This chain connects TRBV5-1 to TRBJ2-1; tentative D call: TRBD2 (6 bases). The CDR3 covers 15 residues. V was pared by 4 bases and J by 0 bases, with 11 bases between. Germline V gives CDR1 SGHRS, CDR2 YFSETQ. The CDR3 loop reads CASSLSGSSYNEQFF. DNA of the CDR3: TGCGCCAGCAGCCTTAGCGGAAGCTCCTACAATGAGCAGTTCTTC.

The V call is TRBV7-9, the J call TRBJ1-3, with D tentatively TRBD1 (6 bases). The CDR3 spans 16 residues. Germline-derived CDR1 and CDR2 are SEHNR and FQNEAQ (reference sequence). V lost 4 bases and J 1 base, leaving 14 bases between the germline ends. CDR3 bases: TGTGCCAGCAGCTCTCCTGTTACAGGGTCTGGAAACACCATATATTTT. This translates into CASSSPVTGSGNTIYF.

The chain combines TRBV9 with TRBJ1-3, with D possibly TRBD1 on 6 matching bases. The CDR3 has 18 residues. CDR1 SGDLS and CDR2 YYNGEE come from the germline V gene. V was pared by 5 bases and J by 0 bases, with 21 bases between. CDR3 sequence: CASSPFFGGQYSGNTIYF. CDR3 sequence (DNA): TGTGCCAGCAGTCCTTTTTTCGGCGGACAGTACTCTGGAAACACCATATATTTT.

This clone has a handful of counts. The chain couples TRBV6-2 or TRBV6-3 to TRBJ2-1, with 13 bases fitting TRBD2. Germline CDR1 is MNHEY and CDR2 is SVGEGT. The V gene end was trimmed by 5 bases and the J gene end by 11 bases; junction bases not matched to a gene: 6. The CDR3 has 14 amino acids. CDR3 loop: CASSIGTSGVKQFF. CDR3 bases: TGTGCCAGCAGTATAGGGACTAGCGGGGTTAAGCAGTTCTTC.

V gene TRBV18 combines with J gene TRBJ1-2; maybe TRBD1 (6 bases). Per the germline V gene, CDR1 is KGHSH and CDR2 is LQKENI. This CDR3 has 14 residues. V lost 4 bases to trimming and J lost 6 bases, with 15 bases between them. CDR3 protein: CASSRLGGMDGYTF. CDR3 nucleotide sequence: TGTGCCAGCTCACGGCTAGGGGGGATGGATGGCTACACCTTC.

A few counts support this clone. The CDR3 loop is CASSHEQSKAFF. The CDR3 coding sequence is TGTGCCAGCAGCCATGAGCAAAGTAAGGCTTTCTTT. The chain joins TRBV4-2 to TRBJ1-1; D uncertain. V was trimmed by 3 bases and J by 11 bases, leaving 13 bases between them. From germline, CDR1 is LGHNA and CDR2 YNFKEQ. This CDR3 has 12 residues.

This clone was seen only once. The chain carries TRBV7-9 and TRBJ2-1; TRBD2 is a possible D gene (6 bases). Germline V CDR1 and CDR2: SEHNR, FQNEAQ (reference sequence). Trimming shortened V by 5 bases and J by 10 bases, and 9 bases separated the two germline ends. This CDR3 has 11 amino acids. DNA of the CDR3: TGTGCCAGCAGCGCTCTAGCGGAGCAGTTCTTC. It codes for CASSALAEQFF.

The CDR3 protein is CASSKTGGGDTEAFF. CDR3 sequence (DNA): TGTGCCAGCAGCAAGACAGGGGGAGGGGACACTGAAGCTTTCTTT. The chain joins TRBV5-4 to TRBJ1-1; 9 nucleotides agree with TRBD1. The CDR3 extends over 15 amino acids. The ends lost 4 bases at V and 3 bases at J; junction bases unmatched: 7. The germline V gene encodes CDR1 SGHNT and CDR2 YYREEE (reference sequence).

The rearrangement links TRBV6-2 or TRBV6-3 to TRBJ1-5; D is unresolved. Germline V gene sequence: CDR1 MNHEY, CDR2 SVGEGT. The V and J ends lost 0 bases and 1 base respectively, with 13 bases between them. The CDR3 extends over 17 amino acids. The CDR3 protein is CASSYSNPSGSNQPQHF. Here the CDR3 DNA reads TGTGCCAGCAGTTACTCGAATCCCAGCGGGAGCAATCAGCCCCAGCATTTT.

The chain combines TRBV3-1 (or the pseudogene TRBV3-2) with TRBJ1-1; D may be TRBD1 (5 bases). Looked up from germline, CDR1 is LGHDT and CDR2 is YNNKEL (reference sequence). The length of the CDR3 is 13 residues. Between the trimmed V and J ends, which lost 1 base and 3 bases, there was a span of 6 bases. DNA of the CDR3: TGTGCCAGCAGCCAAGGACAGTACACTGAAGCTTTCTTT. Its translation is CASSQGQYTEAFF.

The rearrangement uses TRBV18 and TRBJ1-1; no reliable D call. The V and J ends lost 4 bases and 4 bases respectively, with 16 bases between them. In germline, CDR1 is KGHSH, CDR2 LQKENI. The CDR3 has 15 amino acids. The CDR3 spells CASSLIAGNRTEAFF. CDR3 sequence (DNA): TGTGCCAGCTCACTCATTGCGGGGAACCGCACTGAAGCTTTCTTT.

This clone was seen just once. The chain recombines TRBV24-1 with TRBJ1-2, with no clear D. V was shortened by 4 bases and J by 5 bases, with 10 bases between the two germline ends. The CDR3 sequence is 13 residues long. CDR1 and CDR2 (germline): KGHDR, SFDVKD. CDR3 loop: CATSDGPGYGYTF. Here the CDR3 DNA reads TGTGCCACCAGTGACGGTCCGGGGTATGGCTACACCTTC.

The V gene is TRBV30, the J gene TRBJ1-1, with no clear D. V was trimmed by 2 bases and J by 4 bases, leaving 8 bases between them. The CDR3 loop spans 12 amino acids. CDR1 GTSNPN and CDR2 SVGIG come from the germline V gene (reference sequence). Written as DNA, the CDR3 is TGTGCCTGGAGTAGGGAGGCCACTGAAGCTTTCTTT. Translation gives CAWSREATEAFF.

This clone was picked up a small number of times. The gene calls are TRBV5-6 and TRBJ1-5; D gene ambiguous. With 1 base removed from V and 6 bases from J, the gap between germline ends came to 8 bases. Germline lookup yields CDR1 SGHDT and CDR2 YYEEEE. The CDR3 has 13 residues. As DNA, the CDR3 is TGTGCCAGCAGCTTGCGGGTGGGTCAGCCCCAGCATTTT. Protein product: CASSLRVGQPQHF.

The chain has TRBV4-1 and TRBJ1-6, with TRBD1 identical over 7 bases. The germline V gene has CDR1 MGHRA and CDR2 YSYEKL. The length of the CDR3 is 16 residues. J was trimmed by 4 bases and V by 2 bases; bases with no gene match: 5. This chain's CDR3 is CASSQTGTEYNSPLHF. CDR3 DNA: TGCGCCAGCAGCCAAACCGGGACAGAGTATAATTCACCCCTCCACTTT.

CDR3 sequence reads: CASRKGTAKAYGYTF. The CDR3 DNA reads TGTGCCAGTAGGAAAGGGACAGCGAAGGCCTATGGCTACACCTTC. The chain links TRBV19 to TRBJ1-2, with 7 bases identical to TRBD1. This CDR3 spans 15 amino acids. Per the germline V gene, CDR1 is LNHDA and CDR2 is SQIVND (reference sequence). The ends lost 6 bases at V and 4 bases at J; junction bases unmatched: 11.

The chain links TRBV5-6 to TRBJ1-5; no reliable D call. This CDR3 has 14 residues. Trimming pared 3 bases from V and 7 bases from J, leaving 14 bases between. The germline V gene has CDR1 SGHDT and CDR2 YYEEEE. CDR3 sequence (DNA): TGTGCCAGCAGCTCCTCCGGAGGGTACCAGCCCCAGCATTTT. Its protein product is CASSSSGGYQPQHF.

In DNA, the CDR3 is TGTGCCAGCAGTTACTCCACAGGACAGGGTCTCCCCTACTCTGGGGCCAACGTCCTGACTTTC. It is translated as CASSYSTGQGLPYSGANVLTF. The chain employs TRBV6-2 or TRBV6-3 and TRBJ2-6; 8 nucleotides line up with TRBD1. There are 21 residues in the CDR3. The germline CDR1 and CDR2 sequences are MNHEY and SVGEGT. With 0 bases clipped from V and 0 bases from J, the junction kept 13 bases outside the gene matches.

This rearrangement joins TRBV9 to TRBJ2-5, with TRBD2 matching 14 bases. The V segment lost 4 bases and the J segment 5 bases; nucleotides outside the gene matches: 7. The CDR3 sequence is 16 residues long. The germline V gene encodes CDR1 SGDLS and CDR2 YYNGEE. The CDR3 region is CASSLGLAGGRETQYF. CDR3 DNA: TGTGCCAGCAGCCTAGGACTAGCGGGGGGCAGGGAGACCCAGTACTTC.

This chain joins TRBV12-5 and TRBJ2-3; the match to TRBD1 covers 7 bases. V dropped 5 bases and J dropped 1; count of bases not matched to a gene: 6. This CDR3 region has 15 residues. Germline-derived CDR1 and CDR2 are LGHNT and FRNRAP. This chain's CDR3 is CASGLIQGGTDTQYF. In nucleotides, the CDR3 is TGTGCTAGTGGTCTTATTCAGGGGGGCACAGATACGCAGTATTTT.

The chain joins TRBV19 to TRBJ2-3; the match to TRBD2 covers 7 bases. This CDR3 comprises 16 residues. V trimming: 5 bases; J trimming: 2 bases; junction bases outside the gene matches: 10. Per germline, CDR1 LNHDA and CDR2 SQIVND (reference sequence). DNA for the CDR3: TGTGCCAGTAGTGCCCGGACTAGAGGATACACAGATACGCAGTATTTT. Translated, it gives CASSARTRGYTDTQYF. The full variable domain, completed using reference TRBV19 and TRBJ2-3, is DGGITQSPKYLFRKEGQNVTLSCEQNLNHDAMYWYRQDPGQGLRLIYYSQIVNDFQKGDIAEGYSVSREKKESFPLTVTSAQKNPTAFYLCASSARTRGYTDTQYFGPGTRLTVL.

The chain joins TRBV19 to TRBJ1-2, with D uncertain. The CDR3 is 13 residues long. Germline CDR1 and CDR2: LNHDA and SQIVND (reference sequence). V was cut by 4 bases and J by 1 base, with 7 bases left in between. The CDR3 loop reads CASSTELNYGYTF. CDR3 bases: TGTGCCAGTAGTACAGAACTTAACTATGGCTACACCTTC.